The 28 T cell receptor beta chains given below trace back to one sample, sequenced in a study of cytomegalovirus exposure and HLA in healthy donors. Researchers ran the PCR with 60 Vbeta and 13 Jbeta primers. Some clones are missing from TCRdb's copy, which holds only in-frame ones; the method was immunoSEQ multiplex PCR. The repertoire table contains 150,000 to 200,000 clones. The sequencing sample was made of PBMCs. All receptors derive from a woman between 18 and 29 years old in good health and CMV-seropositive.

V and J are TRBV6-5 and TRBJ2-1; 8 bases fit TRBD2. The CDR3 is 16 residues long. J gave up 5 bases and V 0 bases, and 6 bases lay outside the gene matches. Looked up from germline, CDR1 is MNHEY and CDR2 is SVGAGI. CDR3 sequence: CASSYSSGIPDNEQFF. In DNA form, the CDR3 reads TGTGCCAGCAGTTACTCTAGCGGGATACCGGACAATGAGCAGTTCTTC.

The chain links TRBV29-1 to TRBJ1-1, with D hard to call. Germline V gene sequence: CDR1 SQVTM, CDR2 ANQGSEA. V was clipped by 4 bases and J by 10 bases, with 19 bases between them. This CDR3 contains 13 residues. The CDR3 protein is CSVVDGLFVGAFF. Written as DNA, the CDR3 is TGCAGCGTTGTCGACGGACTTTTCGTCGGAGCTTTCTTT.

The chain recombines TRBV6-4 with TRBJ2-1; D is uncertain. Germline loops: CDR1 MRHNA, CDR2 SNTAGT. Trimming took off 1 base at V and 0 bases at J, with 10 bases between the two ends. The CDR3 consists of 16 residues. CDR3 sequence reads: CASSDLQISSYNEQFF. The CDR3 nucleotides are TGTGCCAGCAGTGACTTACAGATTAGCTCCTACAATGAGCAGTTCTTC.

CDR3 protein: CATSRDRNMNTEAFF. In DNA form, the CDR3 reads TGTGCCACCAGCAGGGACAGAAATATGAACACTGAAGCTTTCTTT. V usage is TRBV15 and J usage is TRBJ1-1; maybe TRBD1 (6 bases). This CDR3 is 15 amino acids long. Trimming pared 3 bases from V and 0 bases from J, leaving 11 bases between. CDR1 and CDR2 from the germline V gene are LNHNV and YYDKDF (reference sequence).

The V call is TRBV7-9, the J call TRBJ2-2; 7 positions match TRBD1. V shed 4 bases and J 0 bases; nucleotides not matched to a gene: 5. CDR3 length: 16 amino acids. Per germline, CDR1 SEHNR and CDR2 FQNEAQ (reference sequence). This chain's CDR3 is CASSSPGTANTGELFF. The CDR3 DNA reads TGTGCCAGCAGCTCCCCCGGGACAGCGAACACCGGGGAGCTGTTTTTT. Complete variable domain (other parts from reference TRBV7-9 and TRBJ2-2): DTGVSQNPRHKITKRGQNVTFRCDPISEHNRLYWYRQTLGQGPEFLTYFQNEAQLEKSRLLSDRFSAERPKGSFSTLEIQRTEQGDSAMYLCASSSPGTANTGELFFGEGSRLTVL.

The genes are TRBV4-2 and TRBJ1-2; 8 bases map to TRBD1. V lost 4 bases, J lost 0 bases, and 4 bases stayed unmatched. The CDR3 has 15 residues. From germline, CDR1 is LGHNA and CDR2 YNFKEQ. The DNA for the CDR3 is TGTGCCAGCAGCCCCAAGGACAGGGCTAACTATGGCTACACCTTC. This encodes CASSPKDRANYGYTF.

The J gene is TRBJ1-2, the V gene TRBV30; no definite D call. V was pared by 3 bases and J by 7 bases, with 12 bases between. CDR3 length: 12 amino acids. Germline CDR1 and CDR2: GTSNPN and SVGIG (reference sequence). Written as DNA, the CDR3 is TGTGCCTGGAGCGCGGGTCTAAGTGGCTACACCTTC. The encoded protein is CAWSAGLSGYTF.

The chain joins TRBV7-8 to TRBJ1-1; D call uncertain. The CDR3 runs 13 residues. In germline, CDR1 is SGHVS, CDR2 FQNEAQ. Trimming shortened V by 5 bases and J by 11 bases, and 18 bases separated the two germline ends. Here the CDR3 reads CASSLSVLPEAFF. Here the CDR3 DNA reads TGTGCCAGCAGCCTATCTGTCCTTCCGGAGGCTTTCTTT.

V and J are TRBV20-1 and TRBJ2-1, with 7 bases identical to TRBD2. The CDR3 runs to 11 residues. Germline assignment: CDR1 DFQATT and CDR2 SNEGSKA (reference sequence). The CDR3 nucleotides are TGCAGCCCTAAGGCGGGGGATGAGCAGTTCTTC. Its translation is CSPKAGDEQFF.

V is TRBV5-6 and J is TRBJ2-6, with D perhaps matching TRBD1 (6 bases). Germline V lookup: CDR1 SGHDT, CDR2 YYEEEE. The CDR3 contains 15 residues. V lost 5 bases and J lost 2, with 11 bases in between. The CDR3 sequence: CASRMGAAGANVLTF. In DNA, the CDR3 is TGTGCCAGCAGAATGGGGGCTGCTGGGGCCAACGTCCTGACTTTC.

J is TRBJ2-1 and V is TRBV28; no reliable D call. The CDR3 is 11 residues long. The germline V gene encodes CDR1 MDHEN and CDR2 SYDVKM. Trimming cost V 5 bases and J 9 bases, with 8 bases left between them. In DNA, the CDR3 is TGTGCCAGCAGTCTAGAACTTGAGCAGTTCTTC. Its protein product is CASSLELEQFF.

V gene TRBV4-2 combines with J gene TRBJ1-2; 7 nucleotides match TRBD1. Germline CDR1 is LGHNA and CDR2 is YNFKEQ. The junction had 7 bases not matched to a gene; V was cut back by 3 bases and J by 0 bases. The CDR3 is made up of 16 amino acids. CDR3 DNA sequence: TGTGCCAGCAGCCATGAGACCGACAGGGCTAACTATGGCTACACCTTC. Protein: CASSHETDRANYGYTF.

The chain has TRBV30 and TRBJ2-5, with 9 bases aligning to TRBD1. V gave up 7 bases and J gave up 5 bases; unmatched junction bases: 2. Germline CDR1 reads GTSNPN; CDR2 reads SVGIG (reference sequence). This CDR3 region has 11 residues. The CDR3 DNA follows: TGTGCCTTTGGACAGGGGGAGACCCAGTACTTC. Residues: CAFGQGETQYF.

The genes are TRBV5-1 and TRBJ1-1; 8 positions match TRBD1. Germline trimming cut 4 bases from V and 1 base from J; bases unmatched to any gene: 6. This CDR3 region has 15 residues. In germline, CDR1 is SGHRS, CDR2 YFSETQ. The CDR3 coding sequence is TGCGCCAGCAGCCGCTGGACAGGGACGAACACTGAAGCTTTCTTT. This encodes CASSRWTGTNTEAFF.

J is TRBJ1-5 and V is TRBV19; D ambiguous. The ends were cut back, 3 bases at V and 4 bases at J, with 13 bases in the middle. Looked up from germline, CDR1 is LNHDA and CDR2 is SQIVND (reference sequence). This CDR3 region has 15 residues. CDR3 nucleotides: TGTGCCAGTAGTATTCTAGGTCCGGGGAATCAGCCCCAGCATTTT. Translating it yields CASSILGPGNQPQHF.

The chain combines TRBV6-5 with TRBJ2-2; 9 bases agree with TRBD2. With 7 bases clipped from V and 7 bases from J, the junction kept 4 bases outside the gene matches. Germline assignment: CDR1 MNHEY and CDR2 SVGAGI. The CDR3 extends over 13 amino acids. The CDR3 DNA reads TGTGCCAGCATGCGGGAGGGCCTCGGGGAGCTGTTTTTT. Its protein is CASMREGLGELFF.

The rearrangement joins TRBV18 to TRBJ2-5; 7 bases agree with TRBD1. V was pared by 3 bases and J by 0 bases, with 19 bases of the junction left unmatched. The CDR3 has 20 amino acids. Germline V gene lookup returns CDR1 KGHSH and CDR2 LQKENI. CDR3 coding DNA: TGTGCCAGCTCACCGATGGCCCAACAATCCTTACAGGGGTACCAAGAGACCCAGTACTTC. It encodes CASSPMAQQSLQGYQETQYF.

The J gene is TRBJ1-2, the V gene TRBV7-9, with a weak D call TRBD1 (5 bases). The CDR3 is 14 amino acids. From germline, CDR1 is SEHNR and CDR2 FQNEAQ (reference sequence). Trimming took off 5 bases at V and 2 bases at J, with 12 bases between the two ends. The CDR3 loop is CASSQGRGNYGYTF. Written as DNA, the CDR3 is TGTGCCAGCAGCCAGGGTCGCGGCAACTATGGCTACACCTTC.

This chain uses TRBV7-9 with TRBJ1-1, with D uncertain. The V and J ends lost 0 bases and 1 base respectively, with 6 bases between them. Looked up from germline, CDR1 is SEHNR and CDR2 is FQNEAQ (reference sequence). The CDR3 extends over 14 amino acids. CDR3: CASSLAPGNTEAFF. The CDR3 DNA follows: TGTGCCAGCAGCTTAGCGCCGGGGAACACTGAAGCTTTCTTT.

In nucleotides, the CDR3 is TGCAGCGTTGATGGGACAGTAGGATCAGGGGACATTCAGTACTTC. This codes for CSVDGTVGSGDIQYF. The chain combines TRBV29-1 with TRBJ2-4, with 7 bases lining up with TRBD1. The CDR3 spans 15 residues. The germline V gene encodes CDR1 SQVTM and CDR2 ANQGSEA. Unmatched junction bases numbered 13, after V lost 3 bases and J lost 8 bases.

The chain joins TRBV4-3 to TRBJ2-7; D uncertain. Germline V lookup: CDR1 LGHNA, CDR2 YSLEER. V shed 3 bases and J shed 0 bases, with 15 bases lying between them. This CDR3 contains 16 residues. The CDR3 sequence is CASSHLEQRSSYEQYF. For the CDR3, the DNA is TGCGCCAGCAGCCACCTGGAGCAGAGGAGCTCCTACGAGCAGTACTTC.

The chain has TRBV4-3 and TRBJ2-3, with TRBD2 matching over 10 bases. This CDR3 has 15 residues. CDR1 and CDR2 (germline): LGHNA, YSLEER. Germline trimming cut 4 bases from V and 4 bases from J; bases unmatched to any gene: 5. CDR3 residues: CASSRKSGGADTQYF. In DNA, the CDR3 is TGCGCCAGCAGCCGAAAGAGCGGGGGGGCAGATACGCAGTATTTT.

The chain links TRBV9 to TRBJ1-6, with D perhaps matching TRBD1 (6 bases). V was shortened by 6 bases and J by 8 bases, with 12 bases between the two germline ends. The CDR3 has 13 residues. Germline V gene sequence: CDR1 SGDLS, CDR2 YYNGEE. CDR3 coding DNA: TGTGCCAGCAACCAGGGGTGGGATTCACCCCTCCACTTT. Protein product: CASNQGWDSPLHF.

The J gene is TRBJ2-3, the V gene TRBV5-1; D is perhaps TRBD2 (5 bases). Germline CDR1 reads SGHRS; CDR2 reads YFSETQ. Trimming shortened V by 1 base and J by 0 bases, and 9 bases separated the two germline ends. The CDR3 has 15 amino acids. The CDR3 protein is CASSLFGLSTDTQYF. The CDR3, as DNA: TGCGCCAGCAGCTTGTTTGGACTGAGCACAGATACGCAGTATTTT.

V is TRBV11-2 and J is TRBJ1-6, with D maybe TRBD1 (5 bases). Trimming shortened V by 6 bases and J by 6 bases, and 18 bases separated the two germline ends. The CDR3 consists of 16 residues. Germline V gene data show CDR1 as SGHAT and CDR2 as FQNNGV. CDR3 nucleotides: TGTGCCAGCAGTTCCGTCCAGGGTGTTCGTAATTCACCCCTCCACTTT. It yields the protein CASSSVQGVRNSPLHF.

The chain has TRBV4-1 and TRBJ2-7, with D possibly being TRBD2 (6 bases). V was clipped by 2 bases and J by 3 bases, with 11 bases between them. Per the germline V gene, CDR1 is MGHRA and CDR2 is YSYEKL. This CDR3 comprises 14 residues. CDR3 protein: CASSQIPGGYEQYF. The CDR3 DNA sequence: TGCGCCAGCAGCCAAATCCCCGGGGGCTACGAGCAGTACTTC.

The chain joins TRBV7-9 to TRBJ2-3, with a weak D call TRBD1 (5 bases). V was cut by 3 bases and J by 1 base, with 5 bases left in between. Germline-derived CDR1 and CDR2 are SEHNR and FQNEAQ (reference sequence). The CDR3 sequence is 13 residues long. CDR3 loop: CASSFRGTDTQYF. The DNA for the CDR3 is TGTGCCAGCAGCTTCAGGGGCACAGATACGCAGTATTTT.

The rearrangement uses TRBV19 and TRBJ2-1; 7 bases align to TRBD1. This CDR3 region has 16 residues. Looked up from germline, CDR1 is LNHDA and CDR2 is SQIVND (reference sequence). V dropped 4 bases and J dropped 8; count of bases not matched to a gene: 14. CDR3 loop: CASSRRGQGSGDEQFF. CDR3 DNA: TGTGCCAGTAGTAGAAGGGGGCAGGGGAGCGGCGATGAGCAGTTCTTC.